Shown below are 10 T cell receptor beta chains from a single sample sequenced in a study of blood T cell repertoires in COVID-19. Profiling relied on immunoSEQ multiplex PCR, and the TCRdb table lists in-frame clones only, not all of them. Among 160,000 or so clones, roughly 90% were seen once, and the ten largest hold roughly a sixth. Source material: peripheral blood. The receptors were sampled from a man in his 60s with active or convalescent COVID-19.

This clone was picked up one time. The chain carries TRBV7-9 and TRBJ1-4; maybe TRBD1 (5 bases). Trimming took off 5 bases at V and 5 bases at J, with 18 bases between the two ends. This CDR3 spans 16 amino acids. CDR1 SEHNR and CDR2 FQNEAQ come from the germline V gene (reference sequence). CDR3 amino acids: CASSPPGGGRNEKLFF. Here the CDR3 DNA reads TGTGCCAGCAGCCCCCCGGGGGGAGGCAGAAATGAAAAACTGTTTTTT.

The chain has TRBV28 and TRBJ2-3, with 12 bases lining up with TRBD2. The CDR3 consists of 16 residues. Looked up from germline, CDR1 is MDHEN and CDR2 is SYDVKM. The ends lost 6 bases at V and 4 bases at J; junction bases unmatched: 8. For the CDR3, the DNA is TGTGCCAGCAGCCTCAGACTAGCGGGAGTATCAGATACGCAGTATTTT. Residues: CASSLRLAGVSDTQYF.

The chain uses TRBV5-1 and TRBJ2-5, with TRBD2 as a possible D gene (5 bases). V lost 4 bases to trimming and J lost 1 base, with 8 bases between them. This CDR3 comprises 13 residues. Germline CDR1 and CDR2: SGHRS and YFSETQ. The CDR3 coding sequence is TGCGCCAGCAGCCCGGCGGGCCAAGAGACCCAGTACTTC. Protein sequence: CASSPAGQETQYF.

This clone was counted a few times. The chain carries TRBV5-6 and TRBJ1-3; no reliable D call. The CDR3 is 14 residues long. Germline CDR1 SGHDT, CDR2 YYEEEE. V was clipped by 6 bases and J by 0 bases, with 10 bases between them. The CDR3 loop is CASNEQSSGNTIYF. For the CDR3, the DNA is TGTGCCAGCAACGAACAGTCCTCTGGAAACACCATATATTTT.

CDR3 nucleotides: TGTGCCAGCAGCTTCGCGGGAGCGCAAGAGACCCAGTACTTC. It specifies CASSFAGAQETQYF. The rearrangement links TRBV13 to TRBJ2-5; 7 bases align to TRBD2. Trimming at V came to 3 bases and at J to 2 bases, leaving 3 bases not matched to a gene. The CDR3 is 14 amino acids. Germline V gene sequence: CDR1 PRHDT, CDR2 FYEKMQ (reference sequence).

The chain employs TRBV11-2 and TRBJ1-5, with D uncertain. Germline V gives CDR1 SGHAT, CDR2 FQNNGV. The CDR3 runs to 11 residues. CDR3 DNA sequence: TGTGCGAACACGTTCAATCAGCCCCAGCATTTT. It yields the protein CANTFNQPQHF. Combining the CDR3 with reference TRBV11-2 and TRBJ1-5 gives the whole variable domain EAGVAQSPRYKIIEKRQSVAFWCNPISGHATLYWYQQILGQGPKLLIQFQNNGVVDDSQLPKDRFSAERLKGVDSTLKIQPAKLEDSAVYLCANTFNQPQHFGDGTRLSIL.

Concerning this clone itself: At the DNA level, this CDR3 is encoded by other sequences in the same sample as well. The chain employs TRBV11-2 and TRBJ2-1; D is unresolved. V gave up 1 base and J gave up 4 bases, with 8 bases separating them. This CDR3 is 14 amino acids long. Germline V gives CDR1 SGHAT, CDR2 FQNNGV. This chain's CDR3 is CASSLAQVYNEQFF. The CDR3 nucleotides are TGTGCCAGCAGCTTAGCGCAGGTATACAATGAGCAGTTCTTC.

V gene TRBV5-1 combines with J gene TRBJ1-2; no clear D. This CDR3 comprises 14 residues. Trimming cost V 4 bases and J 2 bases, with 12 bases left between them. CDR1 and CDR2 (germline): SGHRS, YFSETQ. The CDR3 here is CASSHPDLNYGYTF. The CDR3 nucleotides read TGCGCCAGCAGCCACCCGGACTTGAACTATGGCTACACCTTC.

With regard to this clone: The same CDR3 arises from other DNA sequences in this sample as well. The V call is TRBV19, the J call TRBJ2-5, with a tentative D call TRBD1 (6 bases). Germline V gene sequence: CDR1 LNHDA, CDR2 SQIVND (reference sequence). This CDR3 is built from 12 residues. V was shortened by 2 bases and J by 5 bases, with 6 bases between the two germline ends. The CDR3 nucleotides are TGTGCCAGTAGTATACAGGGGGAGACCCAGTACTTC. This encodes CASSIQGETQYF. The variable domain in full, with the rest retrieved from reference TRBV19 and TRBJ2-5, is DGGITQSPKYLFRKEGQNVTLSCEQNLNHDAMYWYRQDPGQGLRLIYYSQIVNDFQKGDIAEGYSVSREKKESFPLTVTSAQKNPTAFYLCASSIQGETQYFGPGTRLLVL.

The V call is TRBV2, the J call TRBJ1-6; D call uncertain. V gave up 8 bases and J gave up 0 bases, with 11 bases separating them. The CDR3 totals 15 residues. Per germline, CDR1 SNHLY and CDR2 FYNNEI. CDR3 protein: CASVVGSSYNSPLHF. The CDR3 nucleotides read TGTGCCAGCGTCGTCGGGAGCTCCTATAATTCACCCCTCCACTTT.